The rows below give T cell receptor beta chains drawn from one sample of a study of shared clonotypes between healthy human individuals. The data were produced by immunoSEQ multiplex PCR, yet TCRdb's version contains in-frame clones alone and is incomplete. The data contain around 1.9 million clones, around 93% of them seen just once; the ten biggest clones take up about 1.7%. Sequencing used naive CD8+ T cells from PBMCs. The origin of the receptors is a man aged 18-30 years in good health. Some clones in this sample may be carry-over from other donors' samples. Both conserved end residues are part of each CDR3. The D gene is left open where the match is weak. Rows may omit the clone size; those that give it use once, few, many or a size class.

j_gene | d_gene | v_gene | abundance | CDR3nt | CDR3aa
TRBJ1-1 | NA | TRBV28 | NA | TGTGCCAGCAGTTTAGTAGGGTCCGGAGCTTTCTTT | CASSLVGSGAFF
TRBJ2-7 | NA | TRBV11-2 | NA | TGTGCCAGCAGCTGGGGAGGCGGAGCCTACGAGCAGTACTTC | CASSWGGGAYEQYF
TRBJ1-2 | NA | TRBV29-1 | NA | TGCAGCGTTGGCGGGTATGGCTACACCTTC | CSVGGYGYTF
TRBJ2-3 | TRBD2 | TRBV7-6 | NA | TGTGCCAGCAGCTTAATGCGAGGGGGACTAGCGGGAGTCCGCACAGATACGCAGTATTTT | CASSLMRGGLAGVRTDTQYF
TRBJ2-1 | NA | TRBV14 | NA | TGTGCCAGCAGCCTCCTGTGGGGCGCTTCCTACAATGAGCAGTTCTTC | CASSLLWGASYNEQFF
TRBJ2-1 | TRBD2 | TRBV6-5 | NA | TGTGCCAGCAGTTTACTAGCGGGGAATGAGCAGTTCTTC | CASSLLAGNEQFF
TRBJ1-2 | NA | TRBV28 | NA | TGTGCCAGCAGTTTAGGGTTCGGCAGAAACTATGGCTACACCTTC | CASSLGFGRNYGYTF
TRBJ2-3 | NA | TRBV27 | once | TGTGCCAGCAGTCTGGCCCCAGATACGCAGTATTTT | CASSLAPDTQYF
TRBJ2-3 | NA | TRBV7-6 | NA | TGTGCCAGCAGCCCGGACTTTACCACAGATACGCAGTATTTT | CASSPDFTTDTQYF
TRBJ2-3 | NA | TRBV4-2 | NA | TGTGCCAGCAGCCAAGATCTGTTAGGCGGCACAGATACGCAGTATTTT | CASSQDLLGGTDTQYF
TRBJ2-3 | NA | TRBV5-1 | NA | TGCGCCAGCAGCCCCCCTGGCCGTTCTAGCACAGATACGCAGTATTTT | CASSPPGRSSTDTQYF
TRBJ2-7 | TRBD1 | TRBV9 | NA | TGTGCCAGCAGCCCCGCCGGGACAGGCTCCTACGAGCAGTACTTC | CASSPAGTGSYEQYF
TRBJ1-1 | NA | TRBV19 | NA | TGTGCCAGTAGTATCCAGGGCGCGAACACTGAAGCTTTCTTT | CASSIQGANTEAFF
TRBJ2-3 | NA | TRBV7-9 | NA | TGTGCCAGCAGCTTATCCGTGGCTAGCGGCACAGATACGCAGTATTTT | CASSLSVASGTDTQYF
TRBJ2-3 | NA | TRBV7-6 | NA | TGTGCCAGCAGCCCTGGGGGTACGCAGTATTTT | CASSPGGTQYF
TRBJ2-4 | NA | TRBV21-1 | NA | TGTGCCAGCAGAGGACAGGGGCCTCATGTTCAGTACTTC | CASRGQGPHVQYF
TRBJ2-1 | NA | TRBV10-3 | NA | TGTGCCATCGGGACGTATGAGCAGTTCTTC | CAIGTYEQFF
TRBJ1-1 | NA | TRBV25-1 | NA | TGTGCCAGCAGTGACAGGGAACCTGAAGCTTTCTTT | CASSDREPEAFF
TRBJ1-2 | NA | TRBV6-6 | NA | TGTGCCAGCAGTTACTCTCCAGAACACTATGGCTACACCTTC | CASSYSPEHYGYTF
TRBJ2-7 | NA | TRBV6-1 | NA | TGTGCCAGCAGTGATTCTCGGTCGGTGTGGGGGAGGATCGACGAGCAGTACTTC | CASSDSRSVWGRIDEQYF
TRBJ2-2 | NA | TRBV11-1 | NA | TGTGCCAGCAGCTTAGTCCGGGGGGCGACCGGGGAGCTGTTTTTT | CASSLVRGATGELFF
TRBJ2-6 | NA | TRBV6-5 | NA | TGTGCCAGCAGTTACTCAGCAAGGCCTGGGGCCAACGTCCTGACTTTC | CASSYSARPGANVLTF
TRBJ2-4 | NA | TRBV28 | NA | TGTGCCACATTTGCGCGGGACAGAAACATTCAGTACTTC | CATFARDRNIQYF
TRBJ2-1 | NA | TRBV7-9 | NA | TGTGCCAGCATCAATTCCCCGGGGAATGAGCAGTTCTTC | CASINSPGNEQFF
TRBJ2-1 | NA | TRBV14 | NA | TGTGCCAGCAGCCCCTCGGCTTCACGTTCAGAGCAGTTCTTC | CASSPSASRSEQFF
TRBJ2-1 | TRBD2 | TRBV7-9 | NA | TGTGCCAGCAGCCCGAGACTAGCGTCAGAAGAGCAGTTCTTC | CASSPRLASEEQFF
TRBJ2-7 | NA | TRBV7-9 | NA | TGTGCCAGCAGCTTGGGGGCGAGGTCTGTGTCCTACGAGCAGTACTTC | CASSLGARSVSYEQYF
TRBJ1-6 | NA | TRBV9 | NA | TGTGCCAGCAGCCCCTCCCGGGCCAGCGCTCATAATTCACCCCTCCACTTT | CASSPSRASAHNSPLHF
TRBJ2-5 | NA | TRBV11-2 | NA | TGTGCCAGCAGGCACGACGATTCTGGGGCCCAGTACTTC | CASRHDDSGAQYF
TRBJ2-5 | NA | TRBV5-6 | NA | TGTGCCAGCAGCTTGGGGCCTGGCGCGTGGGAGACCCAGTACTTC | CASSLGPGAWETQYF
TRBJ1-5 | TRBD1 | TRBV11-2 | NA | TGTGCCAGCAGCTTAGGACAGGGGTATCAGCCCCAGCATTTT | CASSLGQGYQPQHF
TRBJ2-3 | NA | TRBV19 | NA | TGTGCCAGTAGTATTCTCCACAGGGCGACAGATACGCAGTATTTT | CASSILHRATDTQYF
TRBJ1-5 | TRBD1 | TRBV27 | NA | TGTGCCAGCAGCAATACAGGGGCACGACAGCCCCAGCATTTT | CASSNTGARQPQHF
TRBJ2-4 | TRBD2 | TRBV7-2 | NA | TGTGCCACCAGGCGGCGGGAGGAATACATTCAGTACTTC | CATRRREEYIQYF
TRBJ2-7 | NA | TRBV15 | NA | TGTGCCACCAGCGGAGGGGGGGGAACTTCCTACGAGCAGTACTTC | CATSGGGGTSYEQYF
TRBJ1-2 | TRBD1 | TRBV4-1 | NA | TGCGCCAGCAGCCTTGCCGGGACAGGAGCCTCCTATGGCTACACCTTC | CASSLAGTGASYGYTF
TRBJ1-3 | TRBD1 | TRBV5-4 | NA | TGTGCCAGCAGCAACATACAGGGGGGAGCTGGAAACACCATATATTTT | CASSNIQGGAGNTIYF
TRBJ2-1 | NA | TRBV7-9 | NA | TGTGCCAGCAGCTTAGACTCCGGGACGCCTGAGCAGTTCTTC | CASSLDSGTPEQFF
TRBJ2-6 | NA | TRBV25-1 | NA | TGTGCCAGCCGATCAGGTTCTGGGGCCAACGTCCTGACTTTC | CASRSGSGANVLTF
TRBJ2-7 | TRBD1 | TRBV11-2 | NA | TGTGCCAGCAGATCCCCGGACAGGGCACGTTTCCCCTACGAGCAGTACTTC | CASRSPDRARFPYEQYF
TRBJ1-1 | NA | TRBV7-2 | NA | TGTGCCAGCAGGAACAGGGAAGGGGTTACGGCTTTCTTT | CASRNREGVTAFF
TRBJ2-7 | NA | TRBV27 | NA | TGTGCCAGCAGTTTATTGGGGGCCTCCTACGAGCAGTACTTC | CASSLLGASYEQYF
TRBJ2-2 | TRBD1 | TRBV29-1 | NA | TGCAGCGTTGAGACTGGGACAGGGGGAACCGGGGAGCTGTTTTTT | CSVETGTGGTGELFF
TRBJ2-2 | NA | TRBV5-6 | NA | TGTGCCAGCAGGCTCGAGGGTAGTGCCGGGGAGCTGTTTTTT | CASRLEGSAGELFF
TRBJ2-7 | NA | TRBV29-1 | NA | TGCAGCGGGTGGACAGCCCCCTACGAGCAGTACTTC | CSGWTAPYEQYF
TRBJ1-5 | NA | TRBV25-1 | NA | TGTGCCAGCAGGGGGTTGACTCAGCCCCAGCATTTT | CASRGLTQPQHF
TRBJ1-3 | NA | TRBV18 | NA | TGTGCCAGCTCACAACTACAGGAGCTATCTGGAAACACCATATATTTT | CASSQLQELSGNTIYF
TRBJ1-1 | TRBD1 | TRBV9 | NA | TGTGCCAGCAGCGCTGACAGGGTCACTGAAGCTTTCTTT | CASSADRVTEAFF
TRBJ2-2 | NA | TRBV7-7 | NA | TGTGCCAGCAGCTTTTCCACCGGGGAGCTGTTTTTT | CASSFSTGELFF
TRBJ2-1 | TRBD1 | TRBV15 | NA | TGTGCCACCAGGGGACAGGACAGGTTCAATGAGCAGTTCTTC | CATRGQDRFNEQFF
TRBJ2-3 | NA | TRBV9 | NA | TGTGCCAGCAGCGCGGGAAGCGGAAGAAGCACAGATACGCAGTATTTT | CASSAGSGRSTDTQYF
TRBJ1-3 | NA | TRBV4-1 | NA | TGCGCCAGCAGCCCCCTCCGGGGGGACGGAAACACCATATATTTT | CASSPLRGDGNTIYF
TRBJ2-7 | NA | TRBV2 | NA | TGTGCCAGCAGTCCCCGCCCGGGGCTGGGCTACGAGCAGTACTTC | CASSPRPGLGYEQYF